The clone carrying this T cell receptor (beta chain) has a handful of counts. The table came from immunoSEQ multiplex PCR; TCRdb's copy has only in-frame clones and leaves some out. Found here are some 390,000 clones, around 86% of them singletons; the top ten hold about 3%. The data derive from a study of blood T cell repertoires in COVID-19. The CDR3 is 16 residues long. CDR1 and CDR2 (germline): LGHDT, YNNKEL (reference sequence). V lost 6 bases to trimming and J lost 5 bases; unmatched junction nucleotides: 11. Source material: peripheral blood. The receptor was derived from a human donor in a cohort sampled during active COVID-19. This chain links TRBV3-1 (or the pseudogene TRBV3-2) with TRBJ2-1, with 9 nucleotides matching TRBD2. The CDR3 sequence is CASSLPLAGNDNEQFF. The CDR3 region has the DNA TGTGCCAGCAGTCTCCCTCTAGCGGGAAACGACAATGAGCAGTTCTTC.